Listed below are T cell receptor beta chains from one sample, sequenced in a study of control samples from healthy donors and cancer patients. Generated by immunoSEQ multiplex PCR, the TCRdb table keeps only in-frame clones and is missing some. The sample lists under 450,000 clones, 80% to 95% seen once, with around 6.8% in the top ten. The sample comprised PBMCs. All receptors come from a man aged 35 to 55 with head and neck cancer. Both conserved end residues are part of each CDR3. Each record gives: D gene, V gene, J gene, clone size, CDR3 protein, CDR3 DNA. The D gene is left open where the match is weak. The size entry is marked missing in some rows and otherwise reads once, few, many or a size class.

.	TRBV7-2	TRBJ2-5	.	CASSFKETQYF	TGTGCCAGCAGCTTTAAAGAGACCCAGTACTTC
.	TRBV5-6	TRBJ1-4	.	CASSLISTNEKLFF	TGTGCCAGCAGCTTGATTTCGACTAATGAAAAACTGTTTTTT
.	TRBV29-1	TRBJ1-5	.	CSVEVENQPQHF	TGCAGCGTTGAAGTAGAGAATCAGCCCCAGCATTTT
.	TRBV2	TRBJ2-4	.	CASTGLIAKNIQYF	TGTGCCAGCACGGGACTTATAGCCAAAAACATTCAGTACTTC
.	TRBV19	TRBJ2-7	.	CASSMPPTGSNEQYF	TGTGCCAGTAGTATGCCCCCGACAGGCTCGAACGAGCAGTACTTC
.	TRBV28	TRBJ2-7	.	CASSLRQGTYEQYF	TGTGCCAGCAGTTTACGTCAGGGAACCTACGAGCAGTACTTC
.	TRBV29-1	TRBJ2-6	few	CSVVANSGANVLTF	TGCAGCGTTGTAGCGAACTCTGGGGCCAACGTCCTGACTTTC
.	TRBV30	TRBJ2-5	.	CAWSVTGGRETQYF	TGTGCCTGGAGTGTAACTGGGGGGCGAGAGACCCAGTACTTC
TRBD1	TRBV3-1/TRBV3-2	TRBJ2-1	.	CASSQDRRDREGIGTYNEQFF	TGTGCCAGCAGCCAAGATCGGCGGGACAGGGAGGGGATAGGAACCTACAATGAGCAGTTCTTC
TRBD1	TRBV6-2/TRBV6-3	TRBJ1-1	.	CASSYSGRGAEAFF	TGTGCCAGCAGTTACTCGGGCAGGGGGGCTGAAGCTTTCTTT
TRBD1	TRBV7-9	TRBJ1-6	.	CASSLLPTGAGSPLHF	TGTGCCAGCAGCTTACTTCCGACAGGGGCCGGATCACCCCTCCACTTT
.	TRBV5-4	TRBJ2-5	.	CATGLGPGAQYF	TGTGCCACCGGACTCGGCCCAGGAGCCCAGTACTTC
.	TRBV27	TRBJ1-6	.	CASSLDRLPANSPLHF	TGTGCCAGCAGCCTCGACCGGTTGCCGGCAAATTCACCCCTCCACTTT
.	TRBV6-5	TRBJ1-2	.	CASTVLRTDFYGYTF	TGTGCCAGCACCGTATTAAGGACAGATTTCTATGGCTACACCTTC
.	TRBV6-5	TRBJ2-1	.	CASITGTLYNEQFF	TGTGCCAGCATAACCGGGACATTATACAATGAGCAGTTCTTC
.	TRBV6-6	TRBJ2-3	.	CASSYSPSTDTQYF	TGTGCCAGCAGTTACTCGCCAAGCACAGATACGCAGTATTTT
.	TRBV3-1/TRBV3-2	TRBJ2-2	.	CASSRTGASNTGELFF	TGTGCCAGCAGTCGTACAGGCGCCTCGAACACCGGGGAGCTGTTTTTT
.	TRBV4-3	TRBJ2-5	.	CASSRKPGETQYF	TGCGCCAGCAGCCGCAAGCCTGGAGAGACCCAGTACTTC
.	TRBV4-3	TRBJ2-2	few	CASSQGGWGTGELFF	TGCGCCAGCAGCCAAGGGGGGTGGGGCACCGGGGAGCTGTTTTTT
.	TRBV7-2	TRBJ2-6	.	CASSLGKASGANVLTF	TGTGCCAGCAGCTTAGGGAAGGCGTCCGGGGCCAACGTCCTGACTTTC
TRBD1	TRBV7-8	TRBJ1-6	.	CASSLPGTVRSPNSPLHF	TGTGCCAGCAGCTTACCAGGGACAGTCCGGAGCCCTAATTCACCCCTCCACTTT
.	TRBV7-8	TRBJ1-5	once	CASSLEQLRAPQHF	TGTGCCAGCAGCTTAGAACAGCTCAGGGCGCCCCAGCATTTT
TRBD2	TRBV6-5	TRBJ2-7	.	CASSSGGNSDEQYF	TGTGCCAGCAGTTCGGGAGGGAATTCCGACGAGCAGTACTTC
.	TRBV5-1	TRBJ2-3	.	CASSLTRGTDTQYF	TGCGCCAGCAGCTTGACCAGGGGCACAGATACGCAGTATTTT
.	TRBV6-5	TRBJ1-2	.	CASNPTGQLYGYTF	TGTGCCAGCAACCCTACGGGACAACTGTATGGCTACACCTTC
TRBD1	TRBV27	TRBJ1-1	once	CASSELTGGHTEAFF	TGTGCCAGCAGTGAGCTGACAGGGGGACACACTGAAGCTTTCTTT
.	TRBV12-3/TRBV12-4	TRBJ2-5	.	CASSLMETQYF	TGTGCCAGCAGTTTAATGGAGACCCAGTACTTC
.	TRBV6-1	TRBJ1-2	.	CASSDPGALGTYGYTF	TGTGCCAGCAGTGACCCGGGTGCCCTTGGGACCTATGGCTACACCTTC
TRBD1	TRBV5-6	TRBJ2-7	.	CASSPGTGSYEQYF	TGTGCCAGCAGCCCAGGGACAGGGAGCTACGAGCAGTACTTC
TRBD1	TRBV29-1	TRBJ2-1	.	CSGISTGVDNEQFF	TGCAGCGGAATCTCAACAGGGGTTGACAATGAGCAGTTCTTC
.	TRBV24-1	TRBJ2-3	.	CATSDGSTDTQYF	TGTGCCACCAGTGACGGTAGCACAGATACGCAGTATTTT
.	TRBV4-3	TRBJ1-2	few	CASSQDHASQGAMGYTF	TGCGCCAGCAGCCAAGATCACGCCTCCCAAGGGGCTATGGGCTACACCTTC
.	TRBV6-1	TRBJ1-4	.	CASSEGAPSEKLFF	TGTGCCAGCAGTGAGGGGGCACCGAGTGAAAAACTGTTTTTT
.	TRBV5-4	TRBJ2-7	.	CASSFLGGSYEQYF	TGTGCCAGCAGCTTTCTCGGGGGTAGCTACGAGCAGTACTTC
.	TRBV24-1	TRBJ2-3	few	CATSHLDTQYF	TGTGCCACCAGTCATTTAGATACGCAGTATTTT
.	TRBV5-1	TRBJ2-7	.	CASSLAQGSYEQYF	TGCGCCAGCAGCTTGGCCCAGGGGTCCTACGAGCAGTACTTC
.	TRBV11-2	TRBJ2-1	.	CASSQTSFNEQFF	TGTGCCAGCAGCCAGACTAGTTTTAATGAGCAGTTCTTC
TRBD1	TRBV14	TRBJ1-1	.	CASSQVIGTGTREAFF	TGTGCCAGCAGCCAAGTCATAGGGACAGGGACACGAGAAGCTTTCTTT
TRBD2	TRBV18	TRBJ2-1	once	CASSPPPTSGGAQQFF	TGTGCCAGCTCACCACCACCGACTAGCGGGGGGGCCCAGCAGTTCTTC
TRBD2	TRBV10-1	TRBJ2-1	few	CASSFSLRTSGRAEYEQFF	TGCGCCAGCAGTTTCTCCCTTAGGACTAGCGGGAGGGCCGAGTATGAGCAGTTCTTC
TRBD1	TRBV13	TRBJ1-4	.	CASSPGTDEKLFF	TGTGCCAGCAGCCCAGGGACAGATGAAAAACTGTTTTTT
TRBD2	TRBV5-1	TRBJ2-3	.	CASSLPSGSTDTQYF	TGCGCCAGCAGCTTGCCTAGCGGTAGCACAGATACGCAGTATTTT
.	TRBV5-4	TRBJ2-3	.	CASSAGYGRESTDTQYF	TGTGCCAGCAGCGCCGGGTACGGCAGGGAGAGCACAGATACGCAGTATTTT
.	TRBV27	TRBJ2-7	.	CASHRGSDVGEQYF	TGTGCCAGCCATCGGGGATCTGACGTGGGCGAGCAGTACTTC
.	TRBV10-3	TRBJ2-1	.	CAISGGGARSYNEQFF	TGTGCCATCAGTGGGGGCGGCGCGCGGTCCTACAATGAGCAGTTCTTC
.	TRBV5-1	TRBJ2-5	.	CASSLEGGRETQYF	TGCGCCAGCAGCTTGGAAGGCGGAAGGGAGACCCAGTACTTC
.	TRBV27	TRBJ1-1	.	CASSMGLSGVGAFF	TGTGCCAGCAGCATGGGTTTATCGGGGGTTGGGGCTTTCTTT
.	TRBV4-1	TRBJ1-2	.	CASSQGLTGYTF	TGCGCCAGCAGCCAGGGACTCACGGGCTACACCTTC